Below, 10 T cell receptor beta chains from the same sample are listed, as sequenced in a study of blood T cell repertoires in COVID-19. The table came from immunoSEQ multiplex PCR; TCRdb's copy has only in-frame clones and leaves some out. The sample holds over 150,000 clones, 70% to 90% seen once. The specimen sequenced was peripheral blood. Source of these receptors: a man between 65 and 85 years old with active or convalescent COVID-19.

This clone appeared once. The chain links TRBV5-6 to TRBJ2-2; TRBD2 might be the D (6 bases). The CDR3 is made up of 15 amino acids. Between the trimmed V and J ends, which lost 0 bases and 5 bases, there was a span of 11 bases. Germline-derived CDR1 and CDR2 are SGHDT and YYEEEE. CDR3 residues: CASSLGGARTGELFF. In DNA, the CDR3 is TGTGCCAGCAGCTTGGGCGGGGCGAGAACCGGGGAGCTGTTTTTT.

The chain employs TRBV6-2 or TRBV6-3 and TRBJ1-5; the D gene is possibly TRBD1 (5 bases). Trimming took 5 bases from V and 6 from J, leaving 17 bases between them. The CDR3 contains 15 residues. Germline V CDR1 and CDR2: MNHEY, SVGEGT. The CDR3 coding sequence is TGTGCCAGCAGTACCAGGGTCGGGCGCGGTCAGCCCCAGCATTTT. The encoded protein is CASSTRVGRGQPQHF.

The J gene is TRBJ2-7, the V gene TRBV28, with 9 bases that match TRBD2. The germline V gene has CDR1 MDHEN and CDR2 SYDVKM. J was trimmed by 4 bases and V by 7 bases; bases with no gene match: 14. This CDR3 is 16 amino acids long. CDR3 nucleotide sequence: TGTGCCAGCACTCTAGGGGCTAGCGGGAACGTTTACGAGCAGTACTTC. It translates to CASTLGASGNVYEQYF.

The gene calls are TRBV18 and TRBJ1-1; D is undetermined. There are 14 residues in the CDR3. Per germline, CDR1 KGHSH and CDR2 LQKENI. Trimming stripped 3 bases from V and 0 bases from J, with 8 bases between. In DNA, the CDR3 is TGTGCCAGCTCACCTTCGACACTGAACACTGAAGCTTTCTTT. It encodes CASSPSTLNTEAFF. Full variable domain (rest looked up from reference TRBV18 and TRBJ1-1): NAGVMQNPRHLVRRRGQEARLRCSPMKGHSHVYWYRQLPEEGLKFMVYLQKENIIDESGMPKERFSAEFPKEGPSILRIQQVVRGDSAAYFCASSPSTLNTEAFFGQGTRLTVV.

CDR3 nucleotide sequence: TGTGCCAGCTCACCCCCGAGTGGGACAGTTTCCTACAATGAGCAGTTCTTC. This translates into CASSPPSGTVSYNEQFF. This chain uses TRBV18 with TRBJ2-1, with 7 bases that match TRBD1. This CDR3 region has 17 residues. Germline CDR1 KGHSH, CDR2 LQKENI. V lost 3 bases, J lost 1 base, and 9 bases stayed unmatched.

V and J are TRBV9 and TRBJ2-2; 7 nucleotides agree with TRBD2. The CDR3 sequence is 16 residues long. J lost 3 bases, V lost 0 bases, and 5 bases had no gene match. CDR1 SGDLS and CDR2 YYNGEE come from the germline V gene. This chain's CDR3 is CASSVGLAAYTGELFF. The CDR3 nucleotides are TGTGCCAGCAGCGTAGGCCTAGCGGCTTACACCGGGGAGCTGTTTTTT.

The genes are TRBV28 and TRBJ1-2, with 9 nucleotides matching TRBD1. CDR3 length: 15 residues. Germline V CDR1 and CDR2: MDHEN, SYDVKM. The V and J ends lost 6 bases and 2 bases, in that order; junction bases with no gene match: 7. The CDR3 is CASSLPGQGNYGYTF. As DNA, the CDR3 is TGTGCCAGCAGCCTTCCCGGACAGGGGAACTATGGCTACACCTTC.

A few counts support this clone. The chain has TRBV11-2 and TRBJ1-4, with D unclear. CDR1 is SGHAT and CDR2 is FQNNGV in the germline V gene. Trimming left V 2 bases short and J 0 bases short, with 4 bases between. This CDR3 spans 14 amino acids. CDR3 DNA: TGTGCCAGCAGCTTAACTACAACTAATGAAAAACTGTTTTTT. This encodes CASSLTTTNEKLFF.

A single count supports this clone. The chain combines TRBV6-2 or TRBV6-3 with TRBJ1-2; D is unresolved. The CDR3 totals 12 residues. The germline V gene encodes CDR1 MNHEY and CDR2 SVGEGT. V lost 5 bases to trimming and J lost 3 bases, with 7 bases between them. The CDR3 region has the DNA TGTGCCAGCAGTAGGGAGGACTATGGCTACACCTTC. It is translated as CASSREDYGYTF.

This clone showed up just a few times. The rearrangement joins TRBV27 to TRBJ1-2; D remains ambiguous. This CDR3 region has 15 residues. V was cut by 2 bases and J by 8 bases, with 18 bases left in between. CDR1 MNHEY and CDR2 SMNVEV come from the germline V gene (reference sequence). As DNA, the CDR3 is TGTGCCAGCAGTTTAGCCCTAGGTAAGACTGAGGGCTACACCTTC. Amino acid sequence: CASSLALGKTEGYTF.